The rows below give T cell receptor beta chains drawn from one sample of a study of OX40 agonist ivuxolimab in advanced cancers. Sequencing used immunoSEQ multiplex PCR; TCRdb keeps in-frame clones, though not all of them. This sample carries around 88,000 clones, around 90% of them seen once, and the ten largest clones take 0.45% to 0.6%. The source material was CD4+ or CD8+ T cells sorted from blood, sampled in a trial of the OX40 agonist ivuxolimab. These receptors were obtained from an adult with an advanced solid tumor such as melanoma, head and neck, liver or kidney cancer. Both conserved end residues are part of each CDR3. The D gene is left open where the match is weak. Some rows have no size entry. The others give once, few or many, or a class for an expanded clone.

NA	once	TRBJ1-5	TRBV6-6	TGTGCCAGCAGTATCACAGGGAATCAGCCCCAGCATTTT	CASSITGNQPQHF
NA	NA	TRBJ1-2	TRBV27	TGTGCCAGCAGTCGGGGGAACTATGGCTACACCTTC	CASSRGNYGYTF
NA	NA	TRBJ1-2	TRBV30	TGTGCCTGGGAGCGAGGAGAGGGTTTGTATGGCTACACCTTC	CAWERGEGLYGYTF
NA	NA	TRBJ1-2	TRBV6-6	TGTGCCAGCAGTTTCCCCTCGGGGAGCTATGGCTACACCTTC	CASSFPSGSYGYTF
NA	NA	TRBJ2-5	TRBV18	TGTGCCAGCTCCCCCACCCGAGCCGGGGAGACCCAGTACTTC	CASSPTRAGETQYF
NA	NA	TRBJ1-1	TRBV5-4	TGTGCCAGCAGCTTGGGAGGGGTTTGGTCTCCGGGTGGTTTCTTT	CASSLGGVWSPGGFF
NA	NA	TRBJ2-3	TRBV10-3	TGTGCCATCAGTGGCCCGGGGGCGCCGGCAGATACGCAGTATTTT	CAISGPGAPADTQYF
TRBD1	NA	TRBJ1-3	TRBV5-1	TGCGCCAGCAGCGAGGACAGGGGGGGAAACACCATATATTTT	CASSEDRGGNTIYF
TRBD1	NA	TRBJ2-1	TRBV5-4	TGTGCCAGCAGCTTGGCCGGGACAGGGGGCTACAATGAGCAGTTCTTC	CASSLAGTGGYNEQFF
TRBD1	NA	TRBJ2-7	TRBV23-1	TGCGCCAGCAGTCAACAGGGACAGGGGCGTAGCTACGAGCAGTACTTC	CASSQQGQGRSYEQYF
NA	NA	TRBJ1-3	TRBV7-3	TGTGCCAGCAGCTCGCTTGACAGGAGGGGAAACACCATATATTTT	CASSSLDRRGNTIYF
NA	NA	TRBJ2-5	TRBV5-4	TGTGCCAGCAGCTTACCCCCCGGCGGGCGGGGAAACCAAGAGACCCAGTACTTC	CASSLPPGGRGNQETQYF
TRBD1	NA	TRBJ2-2	TRBV19	TGTGCCAGTAGTGATAGGGGGCGCAGCGGGGAGCTGTTTTTT	CASSDRGRSGELFF
NA	few	TRBJ2-7	TRBV18	TGTGCCAGCTCACCACAGGGAACGACCTACGAGCAGTACTTC	CASSPQGTTYEQYF
NA	NA	TRBJ2-2	TRBV7-9	TGTGCCAGCAGCTTCGCCGGGACATCCACCGGTCACACCGGGGAGCTGTTTTTT	CASSFAGTSTGHTGELFF
TRBD1	NA	TRBJ1-1	TRBV2	TGTGCCAGCAGGGACAGGGGATGGGGCACTGAAGCTTTCTTT	CASRDRGWGTEAFF
TRBD1	NA	TRBJ1-2	TRBV7-9	TGTGCCAGCAGCTCCACCGGGACAGGGACCTTGGGCTACACCTTC	CASSSTGTGTLGYTF
NA	NA	TRBJ1-2	TRBV19	TGTGCCAGCGAAACCAGGGGTCGAGTGTATGGCTACACCTTC	CASETRGRVYGYTF
TRBD1	few	TRBJ1-5	TRBV6-4	TGTGCCAGCAGTTTGACAGGGTTCGGCCAGCCCCAGCATTTT	CASSLTGFGQPQHF
NA	NA	TRBJ2-7	TRBV5-1	TGCGCCAGCAGCTTGTGGCGGAGCGGGGAGCAGTACTTC	CASSLWRSGEQYF
NA	NA	TRBJ2-1	TRBV9	TGTGCCAGCAGCGTAGTCCCGGACTTAACCGGGGGTAGTGAGCAGTTCTTC	CASSVVPDLTGGSEQFF
TRBD1	NA	TRBJ1-2	TRBV10-3	TGTGCCATCAGTGGACAGGGAGAAACGGGTGGCTACACCTTC	CAISGQGETGGYTF
TRBD1	few	TRBJ1-5	TRBV19	TGTGCCAGTAGTATTGACAGGGGATCAGGCAATCAGCCCCAGCATTTT	CASSIDRGSGNQPQHF
NA	NA	TRBJ1-1	TRBV30	TGTGCCTGGAGTGTCCCCGGGAGCACTGAAGCTTTCTTT	CAWSVPGSTEAFF
NA	NA	TRBJ2-5	TRBV29-1	TGCAGCGCGGGAGAGGTAGAGACCCAGTACTTC	CSAGEVETQYF
NA	once	TRBJ1-1	TRBV29-1	TGCAGCGTTGTCTTGGGAGGATCGGGGGCCACTGAAGCTTTCTTT	CSVVLGGSGATEAFF
NA	NA	TRBJ1-2	TRBV6-1	TGTGCCAGCAGTGAGACATACACTAACTATGGCTACACCTTC	CASSETYTNYGYTF
NA	NA	TRBJ2-5	TRBV11-2	TGTGCCAGCAGCTTGGGGGAGACCCAGTACTTC	CASSLGETQYF
NA	NA	TRBJ1-4	TRBV19	TGTGCCAGTAGCCCCGGGGGGGGTGAAAAACTGTTTTTT	CASSPGGGEKLFF
NA	once	TRBJ2-7	TRBV14	TGTGCCAGCAGCCAAGCAGGGGACGAGCAGTACTTC	CASSQAGDEQYF
NA	NA	TRBJ2-7	TRBV4-2	TGTGCCAGCAGCCAAGAGTCAGGGTACGAGCAGTACTTC	CASSQESGYEQYF
TRBD1	NA	TRBJ1-1	TRBV6-5	TGTGCCAGCAGTTACTCGGGGACAGTCACTGAAGCTTTCTTT	CASSYSGTVTEAFF
NA	NA	TRBJ1-5	TRBV7-3	TGTGCCAGCAGCCCCGACGGGGGCAATCAGCCCCAGCATTTT	CASSPDGGNQPQHF
TRBD2	NA	TRBJ2-1	TRBV11-3	TGTGCCAGCAGCTTAGTGTTAGGGACTAGCCTGTTCTTC	CASSLVLGTSLFF
NA	NA	TRBJ2-5	TRBV1	TGCACCAGCAGCCAGCCCACGAACAAGAGCGGGGCCAAAGAGACCCAGTACTTC	CTSSQPTNKSGAKETQYF
TRBD1	NA	TRBJ2-7	TRBV6-1	TGTGCCAGCCTGCGGACAGGGGAGCCACTGGGGCAGTACTTC	CASLRTGEPLGQYF
NA	NA	TRBJ1-5	TRBV5-6	TGTGCCAGCAGCTTGTCGGGCAGGGTGGATCAGCCCCAGCATTTT	CASSLSGRVDQPQHF
NA	NA	TRBJ1-5	TRBV6-5	TGTGCCAGCAGCCGGAGGACAGGCAATCAGCCCCAGCATTTT	CASSRRTGNQPQHF
NA	NA	TRBJ1-4	TRBV5-1	TGCGCCAGCAGCTTGGTCAGGCGGGATGAGAATGAAAAACTGTTTTTT	CASSLVRRDENEKLFF
NA	NA	TRBJ1-1	TRBV30	TGTGCCTGGAGTGCCCAATCCCGGGGAGCTTTCTTT	CAWSAQSRGAFF
NA	NA	TRBJ2-3	TRBV5-1	TGCGCCAGCAGCTTGGCGGGTGGGGGTGTTACGCAGTATTTT	CASSLAGGGVTQYF
TRBD1	NA	TRBJ1-2	TRBV19	TGTGCCAGTAGCACGACAGGGGAGCACTATGGCTACACCTTC	CASSTTGEHYGYTF
NA	NA	TRBJ2-5	TRBV7-9	TGTGCCAGCAGCTTATTGGGCACCCAAGAGACCCAGTACTTC	CASSLLGTQETQYF
NA	NA	TRBJ2-1	TRBV21-1	TGTGCCAGCAGCAAAAGGACTAGCGGGGGGGCGAAGAATGAGCAGTTCTTC	CASSKRTSGGAKNEQFF
NA	NA	TRBJ2-2	TRBV5-4	TGTGCCAGCAGCTTGGGAAAGCTATCGTCAAACACCGGGGAGCTGTTTTTT	CASSLGKLSSNTGELFF
NA	NA	TRBJ1-1	TRBV5-1	TGTGCCAGCAGCTTGGTTACGGGGACTGAAGCTTTCTTT	CASSLVTGTEAFF